This T cell receptor (beta chain) came from a study of blood T cell repertoires in COVID-19. The overall study: Sources were T cells, B-cell-depleted T cells, or PBMCs; the material itself was cDNA or gDNA.

Participants were placed into cohorts based on the clinical history they reported. Assay: immunoSEQ multiplex PCR; the TCRdb copy retains only in-frame clones and omits some. In the table there are around 280,000 clones, roughly 89% of which are singletons. This clonotype was obtained from a woman between 40 and 50 years old who had recovered from COVID-19. Sequencing was carried out using PBMCs or T cells enriched from blood (not recorded which).

The CDR3 bases are TGTGCCAGTAGTTGGGTGGTTCTCAACAGGGGGCAAAATGGCTACACCTTC. Its translation: CASSWVVLNRGQNGYTF. The V and J genes are TRBV19 and TRBJ1-2; 9 nucleotides align to TRBD1. The germline CDR1 and CDR2 sequences are LNHDA and SQIVND (reference sequence). This CDR3 contains 17 residues. The V segment lost 5 bases and the J segment 6 bases; nucleotides outside the gene matches: 16.